Each of the 19 T cell receptor beta chains below was sequenced from the same sample in a study of blood T cell repertoires in COVID-19. Sequencing was performed with immunoSEQ multiplex PCR; in TCRdb, only in-frame clones are kept and a portion is missing. This table has roughly 70,000 clones, about 91% appearing once. The sample consisted of peripheral blood. The receptors derive from a human donor with active COVID-19. The donor label of this sample is uncertain.

V usage is TRBV30 and J usage is TRBJ2-3; weak D call: TRBD1 (6 bases). Deletions cut 0 bases from V and 8 bases from J, with 18 bases between. The CDR3 extends over 15 amino acids. Germline loops: CDR1 GTSNPN, CDR2 SVGIG (reference sequence). CDR3 in amino acids: CAWSVTGTSTLTQYF. DNA of the CDR3: TGTGCCTGGAGTGTGACGGGGACATCCACGCTTACGCAGTATTTT.

This clone has more than one count but fewer than ten. The CDR3 sequence is CASSSSSGRPWEQYF. Here the CDR3 DNA reads TGTGCCAGCTCATCTTCTAGCGGGAGGCCCTGGGAGCAGTACTTC. The J gene is TRBJ2-7, the V gene TRBV18; 11 nucleotides match TRBD2. This CDR3 comprises 15 residues. The J segment lost 7 bases and the V segment lost 5 bases, leaving 10 bases of the junction unmatched. Germline V gene sequence: CDR1 KGHSH, CDR2 LQKENI.

The V call is TRBV5-8, the J call TRBJ1-5; 12 nucleotides agree with TRBD1. This CDR3 spans 17 amino acids. The J segment lost 2 bases and the V segment lost 4 bases, leaving 7 bases of the junction unmatched. The germline gives CDR1 SGHTS, CDR2 YDEGEE. The CDR3 sequence: CASSPGQGALGNQPQHF. As DNA, the CDR3 is TGTGCCAGCAGCCCGGGACAGGGGGCCCTAGGCAATCAGCCCCAGCATTTT.

V is TRBV5-1 and J is TRBJ2-2; 9 bases match TRBD2. The CDR3 is made up of 14 amino acids. Trimming removed 3 bases from V and 4 bases from J; junction bases left unmatched: 1. The germline V gene has CDR1 SGHRS and CDR2 YFSETQ. The CDR3 spells CASSSLAGTGELFF. The CDR3 DNA follows: TGCGCCAGCAGCTCACTAGCGGGCACCGGGGAGCTGTTTTTT.

CDR3 in amino acids: CASSQGQRYGYTF. The DNA for the CDR3 is TGTGCCAGCAGCCAAGGACAGCGCTATGGCTACACCTTC. This rearrangement joins TRBV3-1 (or the pseudogene TRBV3-2) to TRBJ1-2; maybe TRBD1 (5 bases). Trimming removed 1 base at V and 4 bases at J, with 7 bases between. In germline, CDR1 is LGHDT, CDR2 YNNKEL (reference sequence). This CDR3 comprises 13 residues.

The chain combines TRBV2 with TRBJ1-2; D possibly corresponds to TRBD1 (5 bases). The ends were cut back, 3 bases at V and 4 bases at J, with 12 bases in the middle. This CDR3 has 14 amino acids. The germline gives CDR1 SNHLY, CDR2 FYNNEI. CDR3 sequence reads: CASSEAQGSYGYTF. CDR3 DNA: TGTGCCAGCAGTGAGGCTCAGGGTTCCTATGGCTACACCTTC.

The V gene is TRBV11-2, the J gene TRBJ2-7, with 7 positions matching TRBD2. CDR3 size: 12 residues. V was pared by 8 bases and J by 4 bases, with 5 bases of the junction left unmatched. CDR1 is SGHAT, CDR2 FQNNGV, per germline. This chain's CDR3 is CASAPGRYEQYF. CDR3 coding DNA: TGTGCCAGCGCCCCCGGGAGGTACGAGCAGTACTTC. Together with reference TRBV11-2 and TRBJ2-7, the CDR3 gives the full variable domain: EAGVAQSPRYKIIEKRQSVAFWCNPISGHATLYWYQQILGQGPKLLIQFQNNGVVDDSQLPKDRFSAERLKGVDSTLKIQPAKLEDSAVYLCASAPGRYEQYFGPGTRLTVT.

This clone has a handful of counts. The rearrangement uses TRBV23-1 and TRBJ1-5, with TRBD1 identical over 8 bases. TRBV23-1 is reported as an ORF; its role is uncertain. The CDR3 sequence is 15 residues long. V lost 6 bases, J lost 0 bases, and 4 bases stayed unmatched. DNA for the CDR3: TGCGCCAGCAGGGACAGGGTCTATAGCAATCAGCCCCAGCATTTT. Its translation: CASRDRVYSNQPQHF.

This rearrangement joins TRBV3-1 (or the pseudogene TRBV3-2) to TRBJ2-5; a possible D gene is TRBD1 (5 bases). V lost 4 bases to trimming and J lost 2 bases, with 11 bases between them. The germline CDR1 and CDR2 sequences are LGHDT and YNNKEL (reference sequence). The CDR3 sequence is 14 residues long. CDR3 residues: CASSPSGLQETQYF. The CDR3 coding sequence is TGTGCCAGCAGCCCCTCAGGGTTACAAGAGACCCAGTACTTC.

The chain is built from TRBV12-3 or TRBV12-4 and TRBJ1-1, with D perhaps TRBD1 (5 bases). The ends were cut back, 4 bases at V and 5 bases at J, with 11 bases in the middle. The CDR3 covers 13 residues. CDR3 protein: CASSSTAKTEAFF. In DNA, the CDR3 is TGTGCCAGCAGTTCGACAGCGAAGACTGAAGCTTTCTTT.

The chain employs TRBV29-1 and TRBJ2-3; the match to TRBD2 covers 13 bases. This CDR3 region has 15 residues. The trim removed 6 bases at V and 4 bases at J, leaving 7 bases unmatched. Germline CDR1 reads SQVTM; CDR2 reads ANQGSEA. The CDR3 region is CSVRRTSGRADTQYF. The CDR3 DNA reads TGCAGCGTACGACGGACTAGCGGGAGAGCAGATACGCAGTATTTT.

The chain recombines TRBV11-3 with TRBJ1-4; 8 bases align to TRBD1. The CDR3 has 15 residues. J gave up 6 bases and V 6 bases, and 9 bases lay outside the gene matches. Germline V lookup: CDR1 SGHNT, CDR2 YENEEA. The CDR3 sequence is CASRYNGTGDEKLFF. CDR3 bases: TGTGCCAGCAGATATAATGGGACAGGAGATGAAAAACTGTTTTTT.

The chain carries TRBV24-1 and TRBJ2-2; TRBD1 might be the D (5 bases). Deletions cut 6 bases from V and 0 bases from J, with 10 bases between. The CDR3 runs 15 residues. The V gene's germline CDR1 is KGHDR and CDR2 SFDVKD. The DNA of the CDR3 is TGTGCCACCAGTAAAGGACACACGAACACCGGGGAGCTGTTTTTT. Protein product: CATSKGHTNTGELFF.

This chain connects TRBV28 to TRBJ1-2; D remains unclear. Germline lookup yields CDR1 MDHEN and CDR2 SYDVKM. CDR3 size: 13 residues. V gave up 5 bases and J gave up 5 bases, with 12 bases separating them. The CDR3: CASSPPGWYGYTF. The CDR3 DNA reads as TGTGCCAGCAGTCCTCCCGGGTGGTATGGCTACACCTTC.

V usage is TRBV11-3 and J usage is TRBJ2-5, with 8 bases fitting TRBD2. The CDR3 consists of 13 residues. CDR1 is SGHNT and CDR2 is YENEEA in the germline V gene. V lost 3 bases to trimming and J lost 3 bases; unmatched junction nucleotides: 0. CDR3 bases: TGTGCCAGCAGCTTGGGACTAGAAGAGACCCAGTACTTC. It codes for CASSLGLEETQYF.

The chain is built from TRBV18 and TRBJ2-5; D is unclear. The CDR3 extends over 13 amino acids. The V gene lost 4 bases and the J gene lost 0 bases, with 6 bases spanning the gap. The germline CDR1 and CDR2 sequences are KGHSH and LQKENI. CDR3 residues: CASSLSYQETQYF. The CDR3 coding sequence is TGTGCCAGCTCACTATCGTACCAAGAGACCCAGTACTTC.

The rearrangement links TRBV7-9 to TRBJ1-3; no clear D. CDR3 length equals 13 residues. The germline gives CDR1 SEHNR, CDR2 FQNEAQ (reference sequence). The ends were cut back, 5 bases at V and 6 bases at J, with 11 bases in the middle. The CDR3 coding sequence is TGTGCCAGCAGCCCCCGGGGTCAAAACACCATATATTTT. Residues: CASSPRGQNTIYF.

The DNA of the CDR3 is TGTGCCAGCAGCTTGGGCAGGGGGATCGGGAACACTGAAGCTTTCTTT. As protein: CASSLGRGIGNTEAFF. The chain links TRBV11-3 to TRBJ1-1; 7 nucleotides align to TRBD1. V shed 3 bases, J shed 1 base, and the junction held 8 bases outside the gene matches. The CDR3 extends over 16 amino acids. The germline V gene encodes CDR1 SGHNT and CDR2 YENEEA.

The chain is built from TRBV11-3 and TRBJ2-1; TRBD2 aligns across 11 bases. There are 15 residues in the CDR3. V shed 5 bases, J shed 7 bases, and the junction held 7 bases outside the gene matches. Germline values: CDR1 SGHNT, CDR2 YENEEA. Written as DNA, the CDR3 is TGTGCCAGCAGCCCCGGGACTAGCGGAGGGAATGAGCAGTTCTTC. Translating it yields CASSPGTSGGNEQFF.